These 32 T cell receptor beta chains originate from one sample sequenced in a study of chemoradiotherapy in HPV16-positive cancers (dated by TCRdb to between 2021 and 2023). Libraries were prepared through the immunoSEQ multiplex PCR assay. TCRdb took over this immuneACCESS table, retaining in-frame rearrangements with V and J assigned. Such tables are incomplete; in checked studies, under half of the missing clones stem from an unresolved V gene, and the remainder is unexplained. The sample records more than 35,000 clones, approximately 73% of which are singletons. The ten largest clones add up to 4.5% to 5.5% of the sample. The material was blood, obtained from a patient who underwent chemoradiotherapy. The origin of the receptors is a human donor with HPV-associated anogenital cancer.

The chain has TRBV28 and TRBJ1-1; no definite D call. Trimming pared 3 bases from V and 2 bases from J, leaving 7 bases between. There are 13 residues in the CDR3. CDR1 and CDR2 (germline): MDHEN, SYDVKM. CDR3 loop: CASSLGSNTEAFF. In DNA form, the CDR3 reads TGTGCCAGCAGTTTGGGTTCTAACACTGAAGCTTTCTTT.

CDR3 bases: TGTGCCAGCAGTGTGGAAATGTCGGAGAATCAGCCCCAGCATTTT. It codes for CASSVEMSENQPQHF. The chain is built from TRBV6-1 and TRBJ1-5; D is ambiguous. The V end lost 4 bases, the J end lost 4 bases, and 14 bases lay between the germline ends. CDR3 length: 15 amino acids. Germline-derived CDR1 and CDR2 are MNHNS and SASEGT.

The chain carries TRBV5-8 and TRBJ2-3, with 11 bases matching TRBD1. V was clipped by 3 bases and J by 3 bases; unmatched bases: 6. Germline CDR1 is SGHTS and CDR2 is YDEGEE. The CDR3 is 16 residues long. CDR3 loop: CASSSGTGGRTDTQYF. The CDR3 nucleotides are TGTGCCAGCAGCTCTGGGACAGGGGGAAGGACAGATACGCAGTATTTT. The full variable domain, in which reference TRBV5-8 and TRBJ2-3 provide the parts outside the CDR3, is EAGVTQSPTHLIKTRGQQATLRCSPISGHTSVYWYQQALGLGLQFLLWYDEGEERNRGNFPPRFSGRQFPNYSSELNVNALELEDSALYLCASSSGTGGRTDTQYFGPGTRLTVL.

The chain combines TRBV10-2 with TRBJ1-4; the D is unclear. The V and J ends lost 6 bases and 3 bases respectively, with 11 bases between them. CDR1 is WSHSY, CDR2 SAAADI, per germline. The CDR3 has 14 amino acids. CDR3 protein: CASREHLSNEKLFF. The DNA of the CDR3 is TGCGCCAGCAGGGAACATTTGTCTAATGAAAAACTGTTTTTT.

The gene calls are TRBV29-1 and TRBJ2-3; TRBD2 matches at 11 bases. The germline V gene has CDR1 SQVTM and CDR2 ANQGSEA. After removal of 8 bases from V and 4 bases from J, the junction contained 8 bases not matched to a gene. This CDR3 is 14 amino acids long. CDR3 sequence: CSQISGGASDTQYF. The CDR3 DNA reads as TGCAGCCAAATTAGCGGGGGGGCGTCAGATACGCAGTATTTT.

The chain uses TRBV18 and TRBJ1-3; D remains unclear. V was trimmed by 3 bases and J by 4 bases, leaving 16 bases between them. Germline V lookup: CDR1 KGHSH, CDR2 LQKENI. There are 16 residues in the CDR3. CDR3 in DNA: TGTGCCAGCTCACCGGAGGGAGGCTCTGTGGGAAACACCATATATTTT. It specifies CASSPEGGSVGNTIYF. Based on the CDR3 plus reference TRBV18 and TRBJ1-3, the full variable domain is NAGVMQNPRHLVRRRGQEARLRCSPMKGHSHVYWYRQLPEEGLKFMVYLQKENIIDESGMPKERFSAEFPKEGPSILRIQQVVRGDSAAYFCASSPEGGSVGNTIYFGEGSWLTVV.

This chain connects TRBV11-2 to TRBJ2-5; D is undetermined. CDR1 is SGHAT and CDR2 is FQNNGV in the germline V gene. Trimming stripped 2 bases from V and 3 bases from J, with 10 bases between. The CDR3 contains 14 residues. The CDR3 loop is CASSLKLDEETQYF. CDR3 bases: TGTGCCAGCAGCTTAAAGTTAGACGAAGAGACCCAGTACTTC. The whole variable domain, remainder taken from reference TRBV11-2 and TRBJ2-5, is EAGVAQSPRYKIIEKRQSVAFWCNPISGHATLYWYQQILGQGPKLLIQFQNNGVVDDSQLPKDRFSAERLKGVDSTLKIQPAKLEDSAVYLCASSLKLDEETQYFGPGTRLLVL.

The chain has TRBV7-8 and TRBJ1-5, with 7 positions matching TRBD1. V trimming: 1 base; J trimming: 1 base; junction bases outside the gene matches: 4. Germline-derived CDR1 and CDR2 are SGHVS and FQNEAQ. This CDR3 has 16 amino acids. This CDR3 reads CASSLDRGPSNQPQHF. The CDR3, as DNA: TGTGCCAGCAGCTTAGACAGGGGCCCGAGCAATCAGCCCCAGCATTTT.

This clone was seen a handful of times. V usage is TRBV2 and J usage is TRBJ1-6; D gene unclear. This CDR3 region has 15 residues. From germline, CDR1 is SNHLY and CDR2 FYNNEI. The V and J ends lost 4 bases and 0 bases respectively, with 7 bases between them. Written as DNA, the CDR3 is TGTGCCAGCAGTGCAGCAGCCTCCTATAATTCACCCCTCCACTTT. It encodes CASSAAASYNSPLHF.

This clone is a singleton in its sample. This rearrangement joins TRBV6-5 to TRBJ2-7; TRBD2 matches at 11 bases. Germline lookup yields CDR1 MNHEY and CDR2 SVGAGI. The CDR3 has 15 amino acids. J gave up 3 bases and V 5 bases, and 6 bases lay outside the gene matches. Here the CDR3 DNA reads TGTGCCAGCAGTAAGGGACTAGCGGTCCTCTACGAGCAGTACTTC. Protein product: CASSKGLAVLYEQYF.

The chain links TRBV9 to TRBJ2-2; D not certain. The germline gives CDR1 SGDLS, CDR2 YYNGEE. This CDR3 comprises 13 residues. With 2 bases removed from V and 5 bases from J, the gap between germline ends came to 7 bases. The DNA of the CDR3 is TGTGCCAGCAGCGTCGACGCTACCGGGGAGCTGTTTTTT. Translated, it gives CASSVDATGELFF.

The chain's CDR3 is CASSLGLAGGSVYNEQFF. As DNA, the CDR3 is TGTGCCAGCAGCTTAGGGCTAGCGGGGGGGTCGGTCTACAATGAGCAGTTCTTC. This sequence joins TRBV7-2 and TRBJ2-1; 12 nucleotides line up with TRBD2. The germline V gene encodes CDR1 SGHTA and CDR2 FQGNSA. CDR3 length equals 18 residues. The V segment lost 1 base and the J segment 3 bases; nucleotides outside the gene matches: 7.

This clone is classed as medium-sized. The rearrangement links TRBV7-6 to TRBJ1-1; tentatively, D is TRBD1 (5 bases). This CDR3 has 13 amino acids. Germline V CDR1 and CDR2: SGHVS, FNYEAQ. Trimming stripped 8 bases from V and 1 base from J, with 11 bases between. DNA of the CDR3: TGTGCCAGCTCTGGGACGCAGAACACTGAAGCTTTCTTT. The encoded protein is CASSGTQNTEAFF.

The V gene is TRBV18, the J gene TRBJ1-1; TRBD1 matches 8 bases. J lost 3 bases, V lost 3 bases, and 3 bases had no gene match. The germline CDR1 and CDR2 sequences are KGHSH and LQKENI. This CDR3 contains 14 residues. CDR3 loop: CASSPQTGDTEAFF. Here the CDR3 DNA reads TGTGCCAGCTCACCGCAGACAGGGGACACTGAAGCTTTCTTT.

The chain uses TRBV27 and TRBJ1-6, with a possible D match to TRBD1 (5 bases). CDR1 MNHEY and CDR2 SMNVEV come from the germline V gene (reference sequence). V was cut by 3 bases and J by 9 bases, with 12 bases left in between. CDR3 length equals 14 residues. The CDR3 DNA reads TGTGCCAGCAGTTTTTTTAGGGACGGTTCACCCCTCCACTTT. Translated: CASSFFRDGSPLHF.

The chain uses TRBV7-9 and TRBJ2-1; weak D call: TRBD1 (6 bases). Germline assignment: CDR1 SEHNR and CDR2 FQNEAQ (reference sequence). The CDR3 has 15 amino acids. V lost 3 bases and J 7 bases, leaving 16 bases between the germline ends. The CDR3 reads CASSFRGQSANEQFF. In DNA, the CDR3 is TGTGCCAGCAGCTTCCGAGGACAGAGTGCTAATGAGCAGTTCTTC.

The chain is built from TRBV6-1 and TRBJ2-2; the D call may be TRBD1 or TRBD2 (5 bases each). The CDR3 has 15 amino acids. Trimming shortened V by 10 bases and J by 0 bases, and 15 bases separated the two germline ends. In germline, CDR1 is MNHNS, CDR2 SASEGT. For the CDR3, the DNA is TGTGCCACCACCCCCGGGACGGCGAACACCGGGGAGCTGTTTTTT. Its protein product is CATTPGTANTGELFF.

The V gene is TRBV11-3, the J gene TRBJ2-2; 7 bases match TRBD1. CDR3 length: 17 amino acids. Germline assignment: CDR1 SGHNT and CDR2 YENEEA. V dropped 4 bases and J dropped 6; count of bases not matched to a gene: 14. CDR3 nucleotide sequence: TGTGCCAGCAGCTACCTTTCGGGACAGACTTTTTCCGGGGAGCTGTTTTTT. This encodes CASSYLSGQTFSGELFF.

The chain employs TRBV5-1 and TRBJ2-1; the match to TRBD1 covers 8 bases. The germline gives CDR1 SGHRS, CDR2 YFSETQ. V shed 4 bases, J shed 3 bases, and the junction held 6 bases outside the gene matches. This CDR3 has 15 residues. CDR3 coding DNA: TGCGCCAGCAGCCCAGCCGGGACAGGCTACAATGAGCAGTTCTTC. Translation: CASSPAGTGYNEQFF.

CDR3 coding DNA: TGTGCCAGCAGCTTAGGTGGACAGGCGACTGATGGCTACACCTTC. This translates into CASSLGGQATDGYTF. This sequence joins TRBV7-2 and TRBJ1-2, with TRBD1 matching 7 bases. Looked up from germline, CDR1 is SGHTA and CDR2 is FQGNSA. The length of the CDR3 is 15 residues. Trimming took 1 base from V and 6 from J; bases not matched to a gene: 8.

The V gene is TRBV29-1, the J gene TRBJ1-1; tentatively, D is TRBD1 (5 bases). V gave up 3 bases and J gave up 0 bases, with 14 bases separating them. The CDR3 loop spans 15 amino acids. Per the germline V gene, CDR1 is SQVTM and CDR2 is ANQGSEA. CDR3 nucleotides: TGCAGCGTTGAGGGACTGAACAGAATGAACACTGAAGCTTTCTTT. Translated: CSVEGLNRMNTEAFF.

This clone was found a few times. This chain uses TRBV7-9 with TRBJ1-2, with TRBD1 identical over 10 bases. From germline, CDR1 is SEHNR and CDR2 FQNEAQ (reference sequence). CDR3 length: 12 residues. The V gene end was trimmed by 11 bases and the J gene end by 3 bases; junction bases not matched to a gene: 3. The CDR3 loop is CAGTGVDYGYTF. For the CDR3, the DNA is TGTGCCGGGACAGGGGTCGACTATGGCTACACCTTC.

J is TRBJ1-1 and V is TRBV2; D gene unclear. This CDR3 has 11 residues. The V end lost 4 bases, the J end lost 9 bases, and 9 bases lay between the germline ends. CDR1 is SNHLY, CDR2 FYNNEI, per germline. CDR3 DNA: TGTGCCAGCAGTGGGACCTCGAAAGCTTTCTTT. It codes for CASSGTSKAFF.

V is TRBV10-2 and J is TRBJ1-1; D is uncertain. The germline gives CDR1 WSHSY, CDR2 SAAADI. The CDR3 covers 12 residues. The V end lost 0 bases, the J end lost 6 bases, and 5 bases lay between the germline ends. The CDR3 region is CASSESRSEAFF. The CDR3 nucleotides are TGCGCCAGCAGTGAGTCGAGATCTGAAGCTTTCTTT.

V usage is TRBV2 and J usage is TRBJ2-1; TRBD1 or TRBD2 may be the D gene (5 bases each). CDR1 is SNHLY, CDR2 FYNNEI, per germline. This CDR3 is built from 15 residues. Trimming removed 5 bases at V and 9 bases at J, with 20 bases between. The CDR3 DNA follows: TGTGCCAGCAGTCAGTTATGGGGACCGTCCACTGAGCAGTTCTTC. Protein product: CASSQLWGPSTEQFF.

This chain joins TRBV7-9 and TRBJ1-1; TRBD1 might be the D (5 bases). V lost 3 bases and J lost 0, with 8 bases in between. Germline V CDR1 and CDR2: SEHNR, FQNEAQ (reference sequence). The CDR3 consists of 14 residues. This CDR3 reads CASSFGAMNTEAFF. The CDR3, as DNA: TGTGCCAGCAGCTTCGGGGCCATGAACACTGAAGCTTTCTTT.

J is TRBJ2-7 and V is TRBV7-6, with D perhaps given as TRBD1 or TRBD2 (8 bases each). CDR1 SGHVS and CDR2 FNYEAQ come from the germline V gene. Trimming shortened V by 4 bases and J by 3 bases, and 31 bases separated the two germline ends. CDR3 length: 20 residues. The CDR3 sequence is CASSSLSPGGVGGEYYEQYF. The DNA of the CDR3 is TGTGCCAGCAGCTCACTAAGCCCAGGGGGCGTCGGGGGGGAATACTACGAGCAGTACTTC.

This chain joins TRBV5-4 and TRBJ2-2; 8 nucleotides agree with TRBD2. The CDR3 runs to 16 residues. Germline CDR1 and CDR2: SGHNT and YYREEE (reference sequence). The ends lost 5 bases at V and 0 bases at J; junction bases unmatched: 6. The CDR3 region is CASRLSGVTNTGELFF. The CDR3 DNA reads TGTGCCAGCAGGCTTAGCGGGGTCACGAACACCGGGGAGCTGTTTTTT. The whole variable domain, filled in from reference TRBV5-4 and TRBJ2-2, reads ETGVTQSPTHLIKTRGQQVTLRCSSQSGHNTVSWYQQALGQGPQFIFQYYREEENGRGNFPPRFSGLQFPNYSSELNVNALELDDSALYLCASRLSGVTNTGELFFGEGSRLTVL.

The J gene is TRBJ2-2, the V gene TRBV13; 14 bases fit TRBD2. CDR3 length equals 16 residues. Losses at the gene ends were 5 bases for V and 7 bases for J; bases not matched to a gene: 6. Germline loops: CDR1 PRHDT, CDR2 FYEKMQ (reference sequence). The CDR3 here is CASSLTSGGANGELFF. As DNA, the CDR3 is TGTGCCAGCAGCCTGACTAGCGGGGGGGCCAACGGGGAGCTGTTTTTT. Full variable domain (missing parts from reference TRBV13 and TRBJ2-2): AAGVIQSPRHLIKEKRETATLKCYPIPRHDTVYWYQQGPGQDPQFLISFYEKMQSDKGSIPDRFSAQQFSDYHSELNMSSLELGDSALYFCASSLTSGGANGELFFGEGSRLTVL.

The V call is TRBV6-5, the J call TRBJ1-3; possibly TRBD1 for D (5 bases). The CDR3 extends over 14 amino acids. V lost 5 bases to trimming and J lost 0 bases, with 8 bases between them. Germline V gene data show CDR1 as MNHEY and CDR2 as SVGAGI. The CDR3 spells CASSTDSSGNTIYF. The CDR3 DNA is TGTGCCAGCAGTACCGACAGCTCTGGAAACACCATATATTTT.

V usage is TRBV5-5 and J usage is TRBJ1-2; the match to TRBD1 covers 9 bases. V lost 0 bases to trimming and J lost 6 bases; unmatched junction nucleotides: 6. The CDR3 length is 15 residues. The germline V gene has CDR1 SGHKS and CDR2 YYEKEE (reference sequence). For the CDR3, the DNA is TGTGCCAGCAGCTTGGCCACAGGGGGCTTGAATGGCTACACCTTC. It yields the protein CASSLATGGLNGYTF.

This chain links TRBV5-1 with TRBJ2-2; D is possibly TRBD1 or TRBD2 (7 bases each). The CDR3 spans 16 residues. The V gene's germline CDR1 is SGHRS and CDR2 YFSETQ. V was shortened by 2 bases and J by 6 bases, with 17 bases between the two germline ends. CDR3 sequence reads: CASSFPPGGGAGELFF. The CDR3 nucleotides read TGCGCCAGCAGCTTCCCGCCAGGGGGGGGTGCCGGGGAGCTGTTTTTT.